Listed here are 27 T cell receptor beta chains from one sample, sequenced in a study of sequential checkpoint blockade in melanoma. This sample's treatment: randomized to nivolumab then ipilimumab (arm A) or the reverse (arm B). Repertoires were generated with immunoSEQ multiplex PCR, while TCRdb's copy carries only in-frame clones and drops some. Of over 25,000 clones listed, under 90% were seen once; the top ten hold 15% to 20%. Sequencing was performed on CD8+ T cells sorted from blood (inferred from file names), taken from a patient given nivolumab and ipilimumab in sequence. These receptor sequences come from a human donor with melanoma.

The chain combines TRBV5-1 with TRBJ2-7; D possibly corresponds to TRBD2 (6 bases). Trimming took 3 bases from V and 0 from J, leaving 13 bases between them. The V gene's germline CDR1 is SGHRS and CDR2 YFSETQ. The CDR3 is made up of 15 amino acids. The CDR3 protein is CASSYAAGSSYEQYF. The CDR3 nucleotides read TGCGCCAGCAGCTATGCGGCGGGGAGCTCCTACGAGCAGTACTTC.

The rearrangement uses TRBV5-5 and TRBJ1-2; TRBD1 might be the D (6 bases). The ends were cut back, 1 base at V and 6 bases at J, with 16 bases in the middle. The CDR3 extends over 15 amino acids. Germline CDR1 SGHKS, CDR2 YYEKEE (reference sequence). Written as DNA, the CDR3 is TGTGCCAGCAGCTTGACAGGGTATAGTTTCGATGGCTACACCTTC. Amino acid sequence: CASSLTGYSFDGYTF.

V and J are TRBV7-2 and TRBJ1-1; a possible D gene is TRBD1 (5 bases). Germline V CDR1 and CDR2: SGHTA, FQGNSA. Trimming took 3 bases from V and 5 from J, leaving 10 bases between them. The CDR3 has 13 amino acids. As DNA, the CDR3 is TGTGCCAGCAGCTTTCACCCAGGGACTGAAGCTTTCTTT. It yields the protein CASSFHPGTEAFF.

CDR3: CASSLLVSGRARELFF. CDR3 DNA: TGTGCCAGCAGCTTGTTGGTTAGCGGGAGGGCCCGGGAGCTGTTTTTT. V gene TRBV5-6 combines with J gene TRBJ2-2; TRBD2 matches at 11 bases. The V gene's germline CDR1 is SGHDT and CDR2 YYEEEE. After removal of 1 base from V and 9 bases from J, the junction contained 8 bases not matched to a gene. The length of the CDR3 is 16 residues.

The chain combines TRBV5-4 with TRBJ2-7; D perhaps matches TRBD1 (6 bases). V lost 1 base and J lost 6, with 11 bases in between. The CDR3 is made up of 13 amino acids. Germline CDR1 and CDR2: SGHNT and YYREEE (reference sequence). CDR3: CASSLSGVGEQYF. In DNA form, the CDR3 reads TGTGCCAGCAGCTTGTCAGGGGTGGGCGAGCAGTACTTC. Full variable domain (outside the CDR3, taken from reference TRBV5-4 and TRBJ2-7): ETGVTQSPTHLIKTRGQQVTLRCSSQSGHNTVSWYQQALGQGPQFIFQYYREEENGRGNFPPRFSGLQFPNYSSELNVNALELDDSALYLCASSLSGVGEQYFGPGTRLTVT.

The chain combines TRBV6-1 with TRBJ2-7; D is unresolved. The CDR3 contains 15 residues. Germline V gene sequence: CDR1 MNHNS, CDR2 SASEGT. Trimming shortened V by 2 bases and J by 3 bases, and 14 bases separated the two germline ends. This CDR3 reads CASSEYRSPVYEQYF. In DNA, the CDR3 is TGTGCCAGCAGTGAATACAGATCCCCCGTCTACGAGCAGTACTTC.

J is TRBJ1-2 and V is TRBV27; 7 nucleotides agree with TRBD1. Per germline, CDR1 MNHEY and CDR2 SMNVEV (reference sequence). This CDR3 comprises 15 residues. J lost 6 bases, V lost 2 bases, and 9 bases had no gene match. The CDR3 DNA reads TGTGCCAGCAGTTTAATACAGGGGCGCCCCAATGGCTACACCTTC. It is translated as CASSLIQGRPNGYTF.

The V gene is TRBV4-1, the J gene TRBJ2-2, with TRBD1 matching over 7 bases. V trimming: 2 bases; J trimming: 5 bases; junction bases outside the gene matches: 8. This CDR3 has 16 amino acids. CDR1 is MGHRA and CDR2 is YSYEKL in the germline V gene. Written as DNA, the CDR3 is TGCGCCAGCAGCCAACGGACAGGTCGTGGGACCGGGGAGCTGTTTTTT. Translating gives CASSQRTGRGTGELFF.

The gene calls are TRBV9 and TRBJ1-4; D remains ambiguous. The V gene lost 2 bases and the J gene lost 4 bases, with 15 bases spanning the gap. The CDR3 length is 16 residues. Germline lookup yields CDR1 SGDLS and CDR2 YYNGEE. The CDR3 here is CASSVGGRHRNEKLFF. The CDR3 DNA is TGTGCCAGCAGCGTCGGAGGTCGACACCGTAATGAAAAACTGTTTTTT.

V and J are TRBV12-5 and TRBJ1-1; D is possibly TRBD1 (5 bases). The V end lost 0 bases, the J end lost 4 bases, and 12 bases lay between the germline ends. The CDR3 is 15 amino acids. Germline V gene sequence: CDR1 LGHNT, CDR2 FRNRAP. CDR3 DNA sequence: TGTGCTAGTGGTTTGGTAGCGAAGGGGCCCACTGAAGCTTTCTTT. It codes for CASGLVAKGPTEAFF.

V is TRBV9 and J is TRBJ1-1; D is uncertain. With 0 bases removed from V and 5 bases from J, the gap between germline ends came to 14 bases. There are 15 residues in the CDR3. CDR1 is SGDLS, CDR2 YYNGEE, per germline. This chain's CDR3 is CASSVGNPGWTEAFF. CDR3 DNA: TGTGCCAGCAGCGTAGGAAATCCCGGGTGGACTGAAGCTTTCTTT.

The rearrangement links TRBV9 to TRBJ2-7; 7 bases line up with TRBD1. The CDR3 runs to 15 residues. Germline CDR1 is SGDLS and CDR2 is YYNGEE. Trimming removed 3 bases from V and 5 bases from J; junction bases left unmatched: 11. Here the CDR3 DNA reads TGTGCCAGCAGCGCACGACAGGGTGGGGGAAACGAGCAGTACTTC. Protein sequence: CASSARQGGGNEQYF.

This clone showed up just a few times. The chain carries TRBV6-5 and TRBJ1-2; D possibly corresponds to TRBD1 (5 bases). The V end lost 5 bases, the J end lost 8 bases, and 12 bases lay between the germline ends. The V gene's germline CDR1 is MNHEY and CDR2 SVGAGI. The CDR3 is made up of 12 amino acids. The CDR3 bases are TGTGCCAGCAGTGAAGGGGTGTACGGCTACACCTTC. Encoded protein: CASSEGVYGYTF.

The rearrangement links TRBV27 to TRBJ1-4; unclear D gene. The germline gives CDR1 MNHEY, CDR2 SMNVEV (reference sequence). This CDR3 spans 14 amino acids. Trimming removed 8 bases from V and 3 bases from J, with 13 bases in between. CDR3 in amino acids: CASASRTANEKLFF. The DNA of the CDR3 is TGTGCCAGCGCCTCGAGAACGGCTAATGAAAAACTGTTTTTT.

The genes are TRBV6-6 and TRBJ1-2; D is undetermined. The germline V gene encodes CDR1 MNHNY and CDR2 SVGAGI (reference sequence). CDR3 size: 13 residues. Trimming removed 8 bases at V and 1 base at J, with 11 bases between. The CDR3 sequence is CASGSGDNYGYTF. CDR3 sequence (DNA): TGTGCCAGCGGGAGCGGCGATAACTATGGCTACACCTTC.

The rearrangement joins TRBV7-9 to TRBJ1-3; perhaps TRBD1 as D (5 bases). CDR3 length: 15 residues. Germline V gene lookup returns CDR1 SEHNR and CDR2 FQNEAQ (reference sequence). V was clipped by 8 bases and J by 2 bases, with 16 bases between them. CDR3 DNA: TGTGCCAGCGAAACCGGGGGTTATCCTGGAAACACCATATATTTT. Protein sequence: CASETGGYPGNTIYF.

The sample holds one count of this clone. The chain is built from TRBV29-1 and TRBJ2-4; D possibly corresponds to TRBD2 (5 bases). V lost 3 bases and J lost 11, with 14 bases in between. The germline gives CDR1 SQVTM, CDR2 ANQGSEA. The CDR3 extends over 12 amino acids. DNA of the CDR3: TGCAGCGTTGAGGATTGGAGGCCTTTTCAGTACTTC. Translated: CSVEDWRPFQYF.

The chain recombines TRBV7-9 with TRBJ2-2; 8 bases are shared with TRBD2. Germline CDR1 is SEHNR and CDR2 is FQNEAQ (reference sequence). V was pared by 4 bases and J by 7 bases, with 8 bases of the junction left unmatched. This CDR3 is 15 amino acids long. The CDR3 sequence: CASSSTAGVSGELFF. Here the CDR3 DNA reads TGTGCCAGCAGCTCTACAGCGGGAGTAAGCGGGGAGCTGTTTTTT.

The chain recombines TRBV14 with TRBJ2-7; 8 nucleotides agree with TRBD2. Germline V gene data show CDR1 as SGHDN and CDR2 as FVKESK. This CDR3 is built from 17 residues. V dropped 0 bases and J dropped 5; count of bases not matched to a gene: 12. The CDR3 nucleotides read TGTGCCAGCAGCCAAGATGGGGTGGGAGCGGGAGCGCACGAGCAGTACTTC. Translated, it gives CASSQDGVGAGAHEQYF.

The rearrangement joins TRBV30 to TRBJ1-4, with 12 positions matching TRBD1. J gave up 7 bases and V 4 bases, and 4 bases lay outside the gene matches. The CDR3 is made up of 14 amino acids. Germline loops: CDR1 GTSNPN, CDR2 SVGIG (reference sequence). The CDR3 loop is CAWMGTGGGEKLFF. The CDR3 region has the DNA TGTGCCTGGATGGGGACAGGGGGCGGTGAAAAACTGTTTTTT. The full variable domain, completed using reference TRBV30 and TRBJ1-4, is SQTIHQWPATLVQPVGSPLSLECTVEGTSNPNLYWYRQAAGRGLQLLFYSVGIGQISSEVPQNLSASRPQDRQFILSSKKLLLSDSGFYLCAWMGTGGGEKLFFGSGTQLSVL.

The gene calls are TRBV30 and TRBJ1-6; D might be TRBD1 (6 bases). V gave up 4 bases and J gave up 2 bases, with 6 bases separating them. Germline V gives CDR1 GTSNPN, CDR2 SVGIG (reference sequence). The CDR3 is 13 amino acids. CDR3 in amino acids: CAWTGAYNSPLHF. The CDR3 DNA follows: TGTGCCTGGACAGGGGCCTATAATTCACCCCTCCACTTT.

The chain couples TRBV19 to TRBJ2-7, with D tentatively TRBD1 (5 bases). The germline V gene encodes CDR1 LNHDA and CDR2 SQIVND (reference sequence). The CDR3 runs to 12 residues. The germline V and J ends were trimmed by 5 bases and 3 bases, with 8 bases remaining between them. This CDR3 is CASSSTDYEQYF. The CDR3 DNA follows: TGTGCCAGTAGTTCGACAGACTACGAGCAGTACTTC.

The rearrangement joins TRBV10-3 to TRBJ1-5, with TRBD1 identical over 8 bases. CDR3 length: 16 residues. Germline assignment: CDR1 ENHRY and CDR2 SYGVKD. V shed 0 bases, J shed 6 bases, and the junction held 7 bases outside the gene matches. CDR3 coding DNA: TGTGCCATCAGTGAGTCTACAGGGGGGGTTGGTCAGCCCCAGCATTTT. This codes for CAISESTGGVGQPQHF.

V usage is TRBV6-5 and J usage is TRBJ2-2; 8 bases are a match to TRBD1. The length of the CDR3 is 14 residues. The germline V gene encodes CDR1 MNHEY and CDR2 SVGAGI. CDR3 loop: CAASVQGAAGELFF. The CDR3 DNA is TGTGCAGCTTCTGTGCAGGGGGCGGCCGGGGAGCTGTTTTTT.

The DNA of the CDR3 is TGTGCCAGCCGGGGGGCACAGAGATACGAGCAGTACTTC. It specifies CASRGAQRYEQYF. The chain has TRBV5-6 and TRBJ2-7, with a possible D match to TRBD2 (7 bases). V was cut by 7 bases and J by 4 bases, with 15 bases left in between. The CDR3 is made up of 13 amino acids. Germline V gene data show CDR1 as SGHDT and CDR2 as YYEEEE.

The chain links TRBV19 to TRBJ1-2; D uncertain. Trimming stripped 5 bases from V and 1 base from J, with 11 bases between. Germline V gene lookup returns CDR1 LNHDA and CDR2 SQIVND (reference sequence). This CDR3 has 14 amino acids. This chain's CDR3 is CASSVSEGNYGYTF. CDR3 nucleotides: TGTGCCAGTAGTGTCAGCGAGGGTAACTATGGCTACACCTTC. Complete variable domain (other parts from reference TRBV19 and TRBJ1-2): DGGITQSPKYLFRKEGQNVTLSCEQNLNHDAMYWYRQDPGQGLRLIYYSQIVNDFQKGDIAEGYSVSREKKESFPLTVTSAQKNPTAFYLCASSVSEGNYGYTFGSGTRLTVV.

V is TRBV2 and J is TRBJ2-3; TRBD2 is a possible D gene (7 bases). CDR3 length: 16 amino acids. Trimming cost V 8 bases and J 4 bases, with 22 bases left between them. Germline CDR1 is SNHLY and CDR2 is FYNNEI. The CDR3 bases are TGTGCCAGCGGGGTCCTTAGGGGGGGGGCTTCAGATACGCAGTATTTT. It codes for CASGVLRGGASDTQYF.